The next 21 T cell receptor beta chains were all read from a single sample in a study of blood T cells in healthy people across ages. Using a J-beta primer mix together with a sample-barcoded 5' primer, a second PCR was run for about 6 to 11 cycles. Each CDR3 protein is one row after TCRdb ran MiXCR on the 5' RACE reads. The table has 600,000 to 900,000 distinct CDR3 sequences, 20% to 30% seen once; the top ten hold 3%. In addition, the sample was reused for a study of T cells of mothers and their children.

Sequenced sample: blood. The receptors stem from a boy aged 10-17 years in good health.

The rearrangement joins TRBV6-5 to TRBJ2-5, with a possible D match to TRBD1 (5 bases). The DNA end lines up better with TRBJ2-7; the J call may be wrong. The CDR3 spans 15 residues. CDR1 MNHEY and CDR2 SVGAGI come from the germline V gene. CDR3 bases: TGTGCCAGCAGTCTCGGGCAGGGTCCCCTCTACGAGCAGTACTTC. Its protein is CASSLGQGPLYEQYF.

The genes are TRBV12-3 or TRBV12-4 and TRBJ2-7; 8 bases align to TRBD2. This CDR3 contains 15 residues. J was trimmed by 2 bases and V by 4 bases; bases with no gene match: 7. CDR3 sequence (DNA): TGTGCCAGCAGTTCCGGGGTAGCGGGGACCTACGAGCAGTACTTC. This encodes CASSSGVAGTYEQYF.

Note on this clonotype: A junction boundary mismatches the germline segment, possibly from a read error. V and J are TRBV6-6 and TRBJ1-6, with 7 bases lining up with TRBD1. CDR1 is MNHNY, CDR2 SVGAGI, per germline (reference sequence). The CDR3 loop spans 15 amino acids. The CDR3 nucleotides are TGTGCCAGCAACAGGGGTAGTTCCTTTAATTCACCCCTCCACTTT. Residues: CASNRGSSFNSPLHF.

This clonotype was observed a handful of times. The rearrangement uses TRBV27 and TRBJ1-6; 7 nucleotides align to TRBD1. Germline V gene lookup returns CDR1 MNHEY and CDR2 SMNVEV (reference sequence). V was clipped by 6 bases and J by 9 bases; unmatched bases: 8. This CDR3 contains 14 residues. CDR3 DNA sequence: TGTGCCAGCAGCCCAGGGGGGGAGCTTTCACCCCTCCACTTT. Protein sequence: CASSPGGELSPLHF.

This sequence joins TRBV20-1 and TRBJ1-2; tentative D call: TRBD1 (5 bases). CDR1 and CDR2 (germline): DFQATT, SNEGSKA (reference sequence). The CDR3 covers 18 residues. V was cut by 0 bases and J by 5 bases, with 25 bases left in between. CDR3 bases: TGCAGTGCTAGAGATCCTGCCCCCAAGGCAGGGCCCGGTTATGGCTACACCTTC. Translating gives CSARDPAPKAGPGYGYTF.

This clonotype has a handful of counts. The CDR3 region is CASSSRARSQETQYF. The CDR3 bases are TGTGCCAGCAGCTCCCGGGCCCGCTCCCAAGAGACCCAGTACTTC. The chain has TRBV12-3 or TRBV12-4 and TRBJ2-5; D unresolved. The V and J ends lost 6 bases and 1 base respectively, with 15 bases between them. This CDR3 region has 15 residues.

This chain links TRBV10-3 with TRBJ1-2; weak D call: TRBD1 (5 bases). CDR3 length: 14 amino acids. V gave up 2 bases and J gave up 4 bases, with 11 bases separating them. The germline V gene has CDR1 ENHRY and CDR2 SYGVKD. The CDR3 loop reads CAISEHPGVYGYTF. CDR3 in DNA: TGTGCCATCAGTGAGCACCCGGGGGTCTATGGCTACACCTTC.

This chain joins TRBV11-2 and TRBJ2-7; 7 positions agree with TRBD1. The CDR3 consists of 14 residues. V lost 1 base and J lost 2; bases outside the gene matches: 2. Germline-derived CDR1 and CDR2 are SGHAT and FQNNGV. CDR3 coding DNA: TGTGCCAGCAGCTTAGGCGACAGGGCCTACGAGCAGTACTTC. It specifies CASSLGDRAYEQYF.

The CDR3 here is CASSYTSGVGDTQYF. In DNA form, the CDR3 reads TGTGCCAGCAGCTACACTAGCGGGGTTGGGGATACGCAGTATTTT. This chain uses TRBV9 with TRBJ2-3; 10 nucleotides match TRBD2. The CDR3 is made up of 15 amino acids. Germline CDR1 reads SGDLS; CDR2 reads YYNGEE. V trimming: 4 bases; J trimming: 6 bases; junction bases outside the gene matches: 8.

The chain joins TRBV6-1 to TRBJ1-5; D ambiguous. V was trimmed by 2 bases and J by 7 bases, leaving 6 bases between them. Germline loops: CDR1 MNHNS, CDR2 SASEGT. The CDR3 is 12 residues long. The chain's CDR3 is CASSESPQPQHF. For the CDR3, the DNA is TGTGCCAGCAGTGAATCGCCCCAGCCCCAGCATTTT.

This chain uses TRBV3-1 with TRBJ2-5; 8 nucleotides match TRBD2. This CDR3 region has 16 residues. Germline V CDR1 and CDR2: LGHDT, YNNKEL (reference sequence). J gave up 5 bases and V 0 bases, and 8 bases lay outside the gene matches. The CDR3 nucleotides are TGTGCCAGCAGCCAAGATCTTGGACTAGCAACGGAGACCCAGTACTTC. Amino acid sequence: CASSQDLGLATETQYF.

Only a few counts were recorded for this clonotype. The rearrangement uses TRBV28 and TRBJ1-2, with D tentatively TRBD1 (6 bases). This CDR3 is 14 amino acids long. The germline V gene has CDR1 MDHEN and CDR2 SYDVKM. Trimming shortened V by 4 bases and J by 5 bases, and 14 bases separated the two germline ends. CDR3 coding DNA: TGTGCCAGCAGTTCCGGACAGACAACTTATGGCTACACCTTC. Protein product: CASSSGQTTYGYTF.

V and J are TRBV20-1 and TRBJ2-1, with TRBD2 matching over 8 bases. The J call may be in error: the DNA end matches TRBJ2-5 better. CDR1 DFQATT and CDR2 SNEGSKA come from the germline V gene (reference sequence). This CDR3 is built from 14 residues. CDR3 nucleotide sequence: TGCAGTGCTAGTTGGCGGGGGGCCTGGGAGACCCAGTACTTC. This encodes CSASWRGAWETQYF.

The chain combines TRBV7-9 with TRBJ2-3; 12 bases fit TRBD2. The V gene's germline CDR1 is SEHNR and CDR2 FQNEAQ (reference sequence). V shed 4 bases, J shed 1 base, and the junction held 6 bases outside the gene matches. The CDR3 consists of 17 residues. DNA of the CDR3: TGTGCCAGCAGCTGGCTTCTAGCGGGGGGGGGCACAGATACGCAGTATTTT. Its translation: CASSWLLAGGGTDTQYF.

The rearrangement uses TRBV9 and TRBJ1-4, with D possibly matching TRBD1 (5 bases). The CDR3 sequence is 16 residues long. Germline CDR1 SGDLS, CDR2 YYNGEE. V was clipped by 2 bases and J by 6 bases, with 17 bases between them. The CDR3 is CASSVGAGVSDEKLFF. In DNA form, the CDR3 reads TGTGCCAGCAGCGTTGGGGCTGGGGTCAGTGATGAAAAACTGTTTTTT.

The CDR3: CASSALDEKLFF. DNA for the CDR3: TGTGCCAGCAGCGCCCTGGATGAAAAACTGTTTTTT. This chain links TRBV11-2 with TRBJ1-4; no definite D call. Germline V CDR1 and CDR2: SGHAT, FQNNGV. V was pared by 5 bases and J by 6 bases, with 7 bases between. The CDR3 covers 12 residues.

The chain carries TRBV5-1 and TRBJ1-1, with D tentatively TRBD1 (6 bases). The CDR3 totals 14 residues. From germline, CDR1 is SGHRS and CDR2 YFSETQ. Trimming took 5 bases from V and 1 from J, leaving 12 bases between them. CDR3: CASRMTGENTEAFF. The CDR3 DNA follows: TGCGCCAGCAGAATGACAGGCGAGAACACTGAAGCTTTCTTT.

The V and J genes are TRBV29-1 and TRBJ2-5, with no clear D. Trimming took off 2 bases at V and 5 bases at J, with 9 bases between the two ends. Per germline, CDR1 SQVTM and CDR2 ANQGSEA. The CDR3 is 12 amino acids. CDR3 amino acids: CSVEMVFETQYF. In DNA, the CDR3 is TGCAGCGTTGAAATGGTGTTCGAGACCCAGTACTTC.

This clonotype appeared a single time. An end of the junction does not agree with germline; a read error may underlie this. This chain links TRBV27 with TRBJ1-5; TRBD1 matches at 7 bases. Germline V CDR1 and CDR2: MNHEY, SMNVEV (reference sequence). The CDR3 consists of 14 residues. The CDR3: CARSLGTANQPQHF. The CDR3 bases are TGTGCCCGCAGTCTTGGGACAGCCAATCAGCCCCAGCATTTT.

V and J are TRBV5-1 and TRBJ2-2; 7 nucleotides match TRBD1. The CDR3 spans 16 residues. V dropped 3 bases and J dropped 2; count of bases not matched to a gene: 7. Germline CDR1 and CDR2: SGHRS and YFSETQ. This chain's CDR3 is CASSSQTGLNTGELFF. The CDR3 region has the DNA TGCGCCAGCAGCTCGCAGACAGGGCTAAACACCGGGGAGCTGTTTTTT.

This clonotype was observed a few times. The J gene is TRBJ2-5, the V gene TRBV20-1, with D possibly being TRBD2 (5 bases). The J call may be incorrect, as the DNA end agrees better with TRBJ2-1. The CDR3 spans 14 residues. Germline CDR1 reads DFQATT; CDR2 reads SNEGSKA (reference sequence). The CDR3 here is CSARPPRVGNEQFF. The CDR3 region has the DNA TGCAGTGCTAGGCCGCCGAGGGTCGGCAATGAGCAGTTCTTC.